The 32 T cell receptor beta chains presented below share a single source sample, sequenced in a study of T cell responses to AZD1222 COVID-19 vaccine (dated by TCRdb to about 2021). The library was made by the immunoSEQ multiplex PCR assay. TCRdb retrieved this table from immuneACCESS and kept in-frame rearrangements only. Not all clones are present; in checked studies, unresolved V genes account for under half, and no reason is known for the remainder. This sample holds around 120,000 clones; 80% to 90% were observed only once. Of the sample, 8.4% is held by the ten largest clones. The sample's time point, from its label and the paper: baseline before first vaccination. The sequencing here drew on peripheral blood, taken on day 0 of AZD1222 vaccination. These receptors were taken from an adult in good health.

The V call is TRBV29-1, the J call TRBJ1-1, with TRBD1 identical over 7 bases. Germline CDR1 SQVTM, CDR2 ANQGSEA. Trimming took 7 bases from V and 4 from J; bases not matched to a gene: 12. There are 14 residues in the CDR3. The CDR3 sequence is CSAGRATGFTEAFF. CDR3 DNA sequence: TGCAGCGCCGGTAGGGCGACAGGGTTCACTGAAGCTTTCTTT.

This sequence joins TRBV7-9 and TRBJ2-1; perhaps TRBD2 as D (5 bases). The CDR3 totals 14 residues. Germline V gene data show CDR1 as SEHNR and CDR2 as FQNEAQ (reference sequence). V was cut by 4 bases and J by 7 bases, with 14 bases left in between. CDR3 loop: CASSSLGRENEQFF. Written as DNA, the CDR3 is TGTGCCAGCAGCTCCCTAGGACGGGAAAATGAGCAGTTCTTC.

This clone was seen a few times. V gene TRBV29-1 combines with J gene TRBJ1-1; 8 positions agree with TRBD1. V lost 4 bases and J lost 6; bases outside the gene matches: 10. Per germline, CDR1 SQVTM and CDR2 ANQGSEA. The CDR3 extends over 14 amino acids. The CDR3 reads CSVVGGQGVSEAFF. Written as DNA, the CDR3 is TGCAGCGTTGTTGGCGGACAGGGAGTCTCTGAAGCTTTCTTT. The complete variable domain, with remaining parts taken from reference TRBV29-1 and TRBJ1-1, reads SAVISQKPSRDICQRGTSLTIQCQVDSQVTMMFWYRQQPGQSLTLIATANQGSEATYESGFVIDKFPISRPNLTFSTLTVSNMSPEDSSIYLCSVVGGQGVSEAFFGQGTRLTVV.

J is TRBJ2-4 and V is TRBV11-3; D may be TRBD1 (6 bases). V lost 5 bases and J lost 6, with 11 bases in between. Germline CDR1 is SGHNT and CDR2 is YENEEA. There are 13 residues in the CDR3. The CDR3 DNA reads as TGTGCCAGCAGCCGAGGGGGAAGAAACATTCAGTACTTC. Translation: CASSRGGRNIQYF.

CDR3 protein: CASSQGRGWYGYTF. Written as DNA, the CDR3 is TGTGCCAGCAGCCAAGGGCGGGGGTGGTATGGCTACACCTTC. J is TRBJ1-2 and V is TRBV3-1 (or the pseudogene TRBV3-2), with D possibly matching TRBD1 (5 bases). Germline V CDR1 and CDR2: LGHDT, YNNKEL (reference sequence). The CDR3 extends over 14 amino acids. Trimming cost V 1 base and J 5 bases, with 11 bases left between them.

The chain has TRBV5-4 and TRBJ1-4; TRBD1 agrees at 7 bases. Trimming removed 1 base from V and 8 bases from J; junction bases left unmatched: 5. There are 14 residues in the CDR3. In germline, CDR1 is SGHNT, CDR2 YYREEE (reference sequence). CDR3 sequence (DNA): TGTGCCAGCAGCTTGAGAGGGGGCAGGGAAAAACTGTTTTTT. This encodes CASSLRGGREKLFF.

This chain links TRBV7-8 with TRBJ1-5; D not resolved. Germline loops: CDR1 SGHVS, CDR2 FQNEAQ. CDR3 size: 12 residues. The V end was cut by 2 bases, the J end by 9 bases, with 8 bases between. CDR3 DNA: TGTGCCAGCAGCTTACCGGGAGCGCCCCAGCATTTT. It specifies CASSLPGAPQHF.

The V gene is TRBV7-6, the J gene TRBJ2-7; TRBD1 aligns across 7 bases. This CDR3 comprises 14 residues. J was trimmed by 4 bases and V by 2 bases; bases with no gene match: 5. In germline, CDR1 is SGHVS, CDR2 FNYEAQ. The CDR3: CASSLRQGPYEQYF. The CDR3 region has the DNA TGTGCCAGCAGCTTAAGACAGGGACCGTACGAGCAGTACTTC.

This chain links TRBV27 with TRBJ1-4; 8 positions agree with TRBD1. J was trimmed by 8 bases and V by 2 bases; bases with no gene match: 10. The length of the CDR3 is 16 residues. From germline, CDR1 is MNHEY and CDR2 SMNVEV (reference sequence). CDR3: CASSLGGATGEEKLFF. The CDR3 DNA sequence: TGTGCCAGCAGTTTAGGGGGCGCGACAGGGGAAGAAAAACTGTTTTTT.

The chain employs TRBV10-2 and TRBJ2-5; D not resolved. V lost 6 bases and J 9 bases, leaving 17 bases between the germline ends. The V gene's germline CDR1 is WSHSY and CDR2 SAAADI. The CDR3 length is 13 residues. The chain's CDR3 is CASSAPRKVAQYF. CDR3 DNA: TGCGCCAGCAGCGCCCCGCGAAAGGTGGCCCAGTACTTC.

This rearrangement joins TRBV19 to TRBJ2-1; no firm D call. V lost 10 bases to trimming and J lost 1 base, with 5 bases between them. Germline V gene lookup returns CDR1 LNHDA and CDR2 SQIVND (reference sequence). This CDR3 comprises 11 residues. The DNA of the CDR3 is TGTGCCACCTGGTCCTACAATGAGCAGTTCTTC. This translates into CATWSYNEQFF. Drawing the rest from reference TRBV19 and TRBJ2-1, the complete variable domain is DGGITQSPKYLFRKEGQNVTLSCEQNLNHDAMYWYRQDPGQGLRLIYYSQIVNDFQKGDIAEGYSVSREKKESFPLTVTSAQKNPTAFYLCATWSYNEQFFGPGTRLTVL.

The chain recombines TRBV7-3 with TRBJ2-3; the D is unclear. Germline assignment: CDR1 SGHTA and CDR2 FQGTGA. The CDR3 totals 15 residues. The V and J ends lost 3 bases and 4 bases respectively, with 14 bases between them. Here the CDR3 DNA reads TGTGCCAGCAGCTTGTCTAGGGTCACTGCAGATACGCAGTATTTT. Residues: CASSLSRVTADTQYF.

This chain links TRBV18 with TRBJ1-5; 10 bases match TRBD1. Trimming took 5 bases from V and 5 from J; bases not matched to a gene: 0. CDR1 and CDR2 (germline): KGHSH, LQKENI. This CDR3 has 13 amino acids. The CDR3 protein is CASSGTGDQPQHF. DNA for the CDR3: TGTGCCAGCTCAGGGACAGGGGATCAGCCCCAGCATTTT.

This clone has just a few counts. This rearrangement joins TRBV4-1 to TRBJ2-3; 8 bases are shared with TRBD1. The CDR3 runs 16 residues. Looked up from germline, CDR1 is MGHRA and CDR2 is YSYEKL. Trimming cost V 4 bases and J 2 bases; bases outside gene matches: 8. CDR3 in DNA: TGCGCCAGCAGCCGGGTGGGACAGGATTTCACAGATACGCAGTATTTT. Its protein product is CASSRVGQDFTDTQYF.

This sequence joins TRBV27 and TRBJ1-2, with TRBD1 as a possible D gene (5 bases). V dropped 6 bases and J dropped 8 bases, with 22 bases sitting between them. The CDR3 sequence is 15 residues long. CDR1 and CDR2 (germline): MNHEY, SMNVEV (reference sequence). In DNA form, the CDR3 reads TGTGCCAGCAGCCTGTCAGGGCCCTATGGAGGGGGCTACACCTTC. The encoded protein is CASSLSGPYGGGYTF.

The genes are TRBV5-1 and TRBJ2-2, with no clear D. Germline CDR1 is SGHRS and CDR2 is YFSETQ. V lost 4 bases, J lost 0 bases, and 10 bases lay in between. CDR3 size: 15 residues. CDR3 sequence: CASSPSLTNTGELFF. As DNA, the CDR3 is TGCGCCAGCAGCCCCAGCCTTACGAACACCGGGGAGCTGTTTTTT. Filled out from reference TRBV5-1 and TRBJ2-2, the complete variable domain reads KAGVTQTPRYLIKTRGQQVTLSCSPISGHRSVSWYQQTPGQGLQFLFEYFSETQRNKGNFPGRFSGRQFSNSRSEMNVSTLELGDSALYLCASSPSLTNTGELFFGEGSRLTVL.

The rearrangement links TRBV18 to TRBJ1-6; D not certain. CDR1 and CDR2 (germline): KGHSH, LQKENI. V lost 1 base and J lost 5, with 9 bases in between. CDR3 size: 15 residues. DNA for the CDR3: TGTGCCAGCTCACCACGAAGCCAGAATAATTCACCCCTCCACTTT. Its protein product is CASSPRSQNNSPLHF.

The chain couples TRBV5-1 to TRBJ2-7; 9 nucleotides match TRBD1. This CDR3 region has 14 residues. V lost 5 bases to trimming and J lost 1 base; unmatched junction nucleotides: 4. Germline CDR1 reads SGHRS; CDR2 reads YFSETQ. The CDR3 DNA sequence: TGCGCCAGCAGGTCCGGGACAGGGTCCTACGAGCAGTACTTC. The encoded protein is CASRSGTGSYEQYF. Looking up the rest from reference TRBV5-1 and TRBJ2-7 gives the full variable domain: KAGVTQTPRYLIKTRGQQVTLSCSPISGHRSVSWYQQTPGQGLQFLFEYFSETQRNKGNFPGRFSGRQFSNSRSEMNVSTLELGDSALYLCASRSGTGSYEQYFGPGTRLTVT.

The genes are TRBV11-2 and TRBJ1-2; D might be TRBD1 (6 bases). Between the trimmed V and J ends, which lost 5 bases and 8 bases, there was a span of 15 bases. This CDR3 is built from 13 residues. Germline V gene sequence: CDR1 SGHAT, CDR2 FQNNGV. The CDR3 nucleotides read TGTGCCAGCAGCCCACAGGGAGGAAGCGGCTACACCTTC. Its protein is CASSPQGGSGYTF.

The rearrangement joins TRBV4-1 to TRBJ1-5; D is undetermined. CDR1 is MGHRA and CDR2 is YSYEKL in the germline V gene. The V and J ends lost 4 bases and 7 bases respectively, with 17 bases between them. This CDR3 has 15 amino acids. The CDR3 protein is CASSLKTQVGQPQHF. CDR3 in DNA: TGCGCCAGCAGCCTAAAAACCCAGGTGGGGCAGCCCCAGCATTTT.

J is TRBJ1-6 and V is TRBV13; tentative D call: TRBD1 (6 bases). The germline V gene encodes CDR1 PRHDT and CDR2 FYEKMQ (reference sequence). Trimming pared 5 bases from V and 12 bases from J, leaving 17 bases between. The CDR3 loop spans 14 amino acids. The CDR3 coding sequence is TGTGCCAGCAGCCAATCCACAGGGTGGGAACCCCTCCACTTT. Translation gives CASSQSTGWEPLHF.

V gene TRBV5-1 combines with J gene TRBJ2-5, with 10 bases matching TRBD2. Germline V gene sequence: CDR1 SGHRS, CDR2 YFSETQ. The CDR3 is 15 residues long. V shed 3 bases and J 5 bases; nucleotides not matched to a gene: 7. The CDR3 nucleotides are TGCGCCAGCAGCTCGTTAGCGGGGGGCGGGGAGACCCAGTACTTC. It is translated as CASSSLAGGGETQYF.

The chain couples TRBV6-5 to TRBJ1-2, with TRBD1 matching 8 bases. This CDR3 has 15 residues. Germline assignment: CDR1 MNHEY and CDR2 SVGAGI. After removal of 6 bases from V and 4 bases from J, the junction contained 10 bases not matched to a gene. CDR3 DNA: TGTGCCAGCAGAAAACAGGGGGAATTCCTCTATGGCTACACCTTC. It codes for CASRKQGEFLYGYTF.

This sequence joins TRBV6-4 and TRBJ2-2; a possible D gene is TRBD1 (5 bases). The CDR3 is 13 amino acids. Trimming cost V 6 bases and J 7 bases, with 12 bases left between them. The germline gives CDR1 MRHNA, CDR2 SNTAGT. CDR3 region: CASSDLQGGELFF. Written as DNA, the CDR3 is TGTGCCAGCAGCGACCTGCAGGGCGGGGAGCTGTTTTTT.

This rearrangement joins TRBV15 to TRBJ1-4; D unclear. Germline CDR1 is LNHNV and CDR2 is YYDKDF (reference sequence). This CDR3 region has 13 residues. V lost 1 base and J 8 bases, leaving 8 bases between the germline ends. The CDR3 reads CATSRALGEKLFF. CDR3 coding DNA: TGTGCCACCAGCAGAGCGCTAGGCGAAAAACTGTTTTTT.

The V gene is TRBV21-1, the J gene TRBJ1-1; TRBD1 is the table's D call and was not checked against the DNA. TRBV21-1 is a listed pseudogene. This CDR3 region has 9 residues. The CDR3, as DNA: TGTGCCAACCAGGGTGAAGCTTTCTTT. This gives the protein CANQGEAFF.

The gene calls are TRBV30 and TRBJ1-1; D may be TRBD1 (5 bases). This CDR3 comprises 13 residues. V was trimmed by 7 bases and J by 4 bases, leaving 16 bases between them. Germline V lookup: CDR1 GTSNPN, CDR2 SVGIG (reference sequence). The DNA of the CDR3 is TGTGCCTTCCCCGGGGGGTCGTCCACTGAAGCTTTCTTT. This sequence encodes CAFPGGSSTEAFF.

This clone was picked up one time. This chain joins TRBV28 and TRBJ1-2; weak D call: TRBD1 (6 bases). The CDR3 runs 14 residues. The V end was cut by 2 bases, the J end by 4 bases, with 11 bases between. Germline V gene data show CDR1 as MDHEN and CDR2 as SYDVKM. As DNA, the CDR3 is TGTGCCAGCAGTTTAGGTGGGGGGGCCTATGGCTACACCTTC. As protein: CASSLGGGAYGYTF.

For the CDR3, the DNA is TGTGCCAGCAGCTGGGGACTAGCGGGGGTGAACACCGGGGAGCTGTTTTTT. The encoded protein is CASSWGLAGVNTGELFF. The gene calls are TRBV7-3 and TRBJ2-2; 14 bases align to TRBD2. Germline V lookup: CDR1 SGHTA, CDR2 FQGTGA. Trimming cost V 4 bases and J 1 base; bases outside gene matches: 2. The CDR3 contains 17 residues.

The chain joins TRBV28 to TRBJ2-3; 13 nucleotides align to TRBD2. CDR1 and CDR2 (germline): MDHEN, SYDVKM. This CDR3 comprises 14 residues. V was clipped by 9 bases and J by 9 bases; unmatched bases: 9. Written as DNA, the CDR3 is TGTGCCAGTGGAGGACTAGCGGGGGCGGGGACGCAGTATTTT. Translating it yields CASGGLAGAGTQYF.

This chain connects TRBV3-1 (or the pseudogene TRBV3-2) to TRBJ2-1, with D perhaps TRBD1 (6 bases). With 3 bases removed from V and 1 base from J, the gap between germline ends came to 10 bases. Germline loops: CDR1 LGHDT, CDR2 YNNKEL (reference sequence). The CDR3 is 15 residues long. The DNA of the CDR3 is TGTGCCAGCAGCCAGGCCAGGGGATCCTACAATGAGCAGTTCTTC. It is translated as CASSQARGSYNEQFF.

V is TRBV7-9 and J is TRBJ1-1, with D possibly TRBD1 on 6 matching bases. This CDR3 is 15 amino acids long. Germline-derived CDR1 and CDR2 are SEHNR and FQNEAQ (reference sequence). V was pared by 5 bases and J by 3 bases, with 16 bases between. The CDR3 DNA sequence: TGTGCCAGCAGCCCAAGATCCAGGGGATACACTGAAGCTTTCTTT. This gives the protein CASSPRSRGYTEAFF.